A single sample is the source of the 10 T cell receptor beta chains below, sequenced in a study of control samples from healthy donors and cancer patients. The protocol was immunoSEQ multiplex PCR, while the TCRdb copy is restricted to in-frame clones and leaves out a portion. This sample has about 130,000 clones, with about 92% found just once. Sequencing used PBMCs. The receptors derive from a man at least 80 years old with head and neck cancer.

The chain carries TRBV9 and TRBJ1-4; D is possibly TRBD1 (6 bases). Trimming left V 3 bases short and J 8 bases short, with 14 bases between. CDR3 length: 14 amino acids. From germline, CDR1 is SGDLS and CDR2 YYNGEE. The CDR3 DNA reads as TGTGCCAGCAGCGAACAGGGTAGTTCGGAAAAACTGTTTTTT. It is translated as CASSEQGSSEKLFF. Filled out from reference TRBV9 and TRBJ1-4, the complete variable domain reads DSGVTQTPKHLITATGQRVTLRCSPRSGDLSVYWYQQSLDQGLQFLIQYYNGEERAKGNILERFSAQQFPDLHSELNLSSLELGDSALYFCASSEQGSSEKLFFGSGTQLSVL.

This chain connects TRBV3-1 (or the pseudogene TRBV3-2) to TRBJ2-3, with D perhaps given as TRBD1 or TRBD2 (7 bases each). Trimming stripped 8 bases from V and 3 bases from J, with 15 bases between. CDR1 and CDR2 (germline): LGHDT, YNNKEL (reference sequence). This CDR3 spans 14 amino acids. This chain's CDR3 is CASGGGGKTDTQYF. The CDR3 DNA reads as TGTGCCAGCGGGGGAGGGGGCAAGACAGATACGCAGTATTTT.

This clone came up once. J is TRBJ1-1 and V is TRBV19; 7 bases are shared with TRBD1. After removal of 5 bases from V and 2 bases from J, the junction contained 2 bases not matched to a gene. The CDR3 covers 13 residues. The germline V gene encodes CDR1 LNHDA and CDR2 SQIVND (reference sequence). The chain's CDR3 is CASSRTGNTEAFF. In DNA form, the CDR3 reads TGTGCCAGTAGTCGGACAGGTAACACTGAAGCTTTCTTT.

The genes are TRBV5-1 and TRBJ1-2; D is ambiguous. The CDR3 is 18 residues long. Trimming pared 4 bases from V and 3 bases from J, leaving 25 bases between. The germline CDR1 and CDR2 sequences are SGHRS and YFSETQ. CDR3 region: CASSPYSGVPRLDYGYTF. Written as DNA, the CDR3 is TGCGCCAGCAGCCCCTATAGTGGGGTCCCCCGCCTCGACTATGGCTACACCTTC.

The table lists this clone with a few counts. In nucleotides, the CDR3 is TGTGCCAGCAGCATCCGGACAGGCAGCTCCTACAATGAGCAGTTCTTC. Its protein is CASSIRTGSSYNEQFF. The chain combines TRBV5-6 with TRBJ2-1, with 7 bases that match TRBD1. Germline V gene data show CDR1 as SGHDT and CDR2 as YYEEEE. This CDR3 is built from 16 residues. Trimming took 4 bases from V and 0 from J; bases not matched to a gene: 7.

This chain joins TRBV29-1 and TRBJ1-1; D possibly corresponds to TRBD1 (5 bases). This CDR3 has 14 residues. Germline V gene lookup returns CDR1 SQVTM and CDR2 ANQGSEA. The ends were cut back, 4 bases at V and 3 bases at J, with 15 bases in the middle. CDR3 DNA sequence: TGCAGCGTTGTCGGGCAGGACATTGACACTGAAGCTTTCTTT. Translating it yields CSVVGQDIDTEAFF.

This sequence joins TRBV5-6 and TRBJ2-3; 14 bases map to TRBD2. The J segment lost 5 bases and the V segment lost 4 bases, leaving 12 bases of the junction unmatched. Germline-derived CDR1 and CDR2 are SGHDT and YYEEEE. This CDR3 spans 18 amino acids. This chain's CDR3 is CASSAGTSGGPPIDTQYF. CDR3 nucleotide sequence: TGTGCCAGCAGCGCTGGGACTAGCGGGGGCCCTCCGATAGATACGCAGTATTTT.

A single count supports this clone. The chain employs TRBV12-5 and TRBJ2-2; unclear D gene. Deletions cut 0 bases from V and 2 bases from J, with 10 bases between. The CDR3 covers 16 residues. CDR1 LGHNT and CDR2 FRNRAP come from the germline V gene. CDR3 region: CASGLVKTTNTGELFF. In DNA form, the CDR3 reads TGTGCTAGTGGTTTGGTAAAGACGACTAACACCGGGGAGCTGTTTTTT.

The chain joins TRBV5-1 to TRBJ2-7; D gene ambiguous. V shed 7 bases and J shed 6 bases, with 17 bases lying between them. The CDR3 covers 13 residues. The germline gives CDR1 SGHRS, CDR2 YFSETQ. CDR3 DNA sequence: TGCGCCAGCTCCCGCACGGTGTCGTCCGAGCAGTACTTC. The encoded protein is CASSRTVSSEQYF.

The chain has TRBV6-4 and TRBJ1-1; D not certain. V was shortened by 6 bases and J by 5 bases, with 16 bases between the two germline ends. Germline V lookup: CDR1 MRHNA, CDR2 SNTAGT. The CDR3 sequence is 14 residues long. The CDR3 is CASSPDLFGTEAFF. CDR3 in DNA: TGTGCCAGCAGCCCCGACCTATTCGGGACTGAAGCTTTCTTT.